The next 11 T cell receptor beta chains were all read from a single sample in a study of cytomegalovirus exposure and HLA in healthy donors. With 60 Vbeta and 13 Jbeta primers, the PCR was carried out. Repertoires were generated with immunoSEQ multiplex PCR, while TCRdb's copy carries only in-frame clones and drops some. Among about 200,000 clones listed, about 13% were seen once. The sequencing sample was made of PBMCs. The receptor source for this set is a man aged 50 to 60 in good health and CMV-seropositive.

V gene TRBV4-3 combines with J gene TRBJ2-5; 8 bases are shared with TRBD1. The CDR3 totals 15 residues. Germline trimming cut 0 bases from V and 5 bases from J; bases unmatched to any gene: 5. Germline V gene sequence: CDR1 LGHNA, CDR2 YSLEER. This CDR3 reads CASSQDGQGRETQYF. CDR3 coding DNA: TGCGCCAGCAGCCAAGATGGACAGGGAAGGGAGACCCAGTACTTC.

The chain recombines TRBV7-8 with TRBJ1-5; 7 bases agree with TRBD1. This CDR3 is built from 14 residues. J gave up 3 bases and V 5 bases, and 4 bases lay outside the gene matches. Germline-derived CDR1 and CDR2 are SGHVS and FQNEAQ. Here the CDR3 DNA reads TGTGCCAGCAGCGGGGACAGCCTCAATCAGCCCCAGCATTTT. Protein product: CASSGDSLNQPQHF.

The CDR3 region is CASSHRLGITGANVLTF. The DNA for the CDR3 is TGCGCCAGCAGCCATAGACTAGGGATCACTGGGGCCAACGTCCTGACTTTC. The V call is TRBV4-1, the J call TRBJ2-6, with a weak D call TRBD2 (6 bases). CDR1 and CDR2 (germline): MGHRA, YSYEKL. The CDR3 sequence is 17 residues long. V lost 3 bases and J 2 bases, leaving 14 bases between the germline ends.

This clone was seen a few times. The V gene is TRBV6-5, the J gene TRBJ1-4; the D is unclear. The CDR3 is 13 residues long. Trimming removed 6 bases from V and 8 bases from J, with 13 bases in between. Germline values: CDR1 MNHEY, CDR2 SVGAGI. The chain's CDR3 is CASSSQINEKLFF. DNA for the CDR3: TGTGCCAGCAGCTCACAGATTAACGAAAAACTGTTTTTT.

The chain couples TRBV5-1 to TRBJ2-3; TRBD1 agrees at 7 bases. The junction had 5 bases not matched to a gene; V was cut back by 4 bases and J by 0 bases. Germline V CDR1 and CDR2: SGHRS, YFSETQ. The CDR3 contains 15 residues. The CDR3 nucleotides read TGCGCCAGCAGCGGTGGGACAGCTAGCACAGATACGCAGTATTTT. Its translation: CASSGGTASTDTQYF.

This clone has just one count. The chain employs TRBV2 and TRBJ1-6; a possible D gene is TRBD1 (6 bases). CDR1 SNHLY and CDR2 FYNNEI come from the germline V gene. The CDR3 totals 13 residues. The V gene lost 3 bases and the J gene lost 10 bases, with 10 bases spanning the gap. CDR3 sequence (DNA): TGTGCCAGCAGTGACAGCCAGGGGTCACCCCTCCACTTT. This translates into CASSDSQGSPLHF. Using reference TRBV2 and TRBJ1-6 for the parts outside the CDR3, the full variable domain is EPEVTQTPSHQVTQMGQEVILRCVPISNHLYFYWYRQILGQKVEFLVSFYNNEISEKSEIFDDQFSVERPDGSNFTLKIRSTKLEDSAMYFCASSDSQGSPLHFGNGTRLTVT.

This clone has a handful of counts. Written as DNA, the CDR3 is TGTGCCAGCAGCTTGGGACAGGGGACCAGTTCACCCCTCCACTTT. Protein: CASSLGQGTSSPLHF. The chain has TRBV7-6 and TRBJ1-6, with 10 positions matching TRBD1. The CDR3 is 15 residues long. Losses at the gene ends were 3 bases for V and 9 bases for J; bases not matched to a gene: 5. The germline CDR1 and CDR2 sequences are SGHVS and FNYEAQ. Variable domain in full (rest from reference TRBV7-6 and TRBJ1-6): GAGVSQSPRYKVTKRGQDVALRCDPISGHVSLYWYRQALGQGPEFLTYFNYEAQQDKSGLPNDRFSAERPEGSISTLTIQRTEQRDSAMYRCASSLGQGTSSPLHFGNGTRLTVT.

This CDR3 is CASSLSGAYEQYF. In nucleotides, the CDR3 is TGCGCCAGCAGCCTTAGCGGGGCCTACGAGCAGTACTTC. The J gene is TRBJ2-7, the V gene TRBV4-1; TRBD2 matches 8 bases. This CDR3 spans 13 amino acids. V shed 4 bases and J 2 bases; nucleotides not matched to a gene: 1. CDR1 and CDR2 (germline): MGHRA, YSYEKL.

The chain is built from TRBV5-1 and TRBJ1-5; 8 nucleotides align to TRBD1. The CDR3 length is 15 residues. Losses at the gene ends were 4 bases for V and 6 bases for J; bases not matched to a gene: 9. Germline V lookup: CDR1 SGHRS, CDR2 YFSETQ. This CDR3 is CASSHQGAPGQPQHF. CDR3 nucleotide sequence: TGCGCCAGCAGCCACCAGGGGGCGCCGGGTCAGCCCCAGCATTTT. Full variable domain (missing parts from reference TRBV5-1 and TRBJ1-5): KAGVTQTPRYLIKTRGQQVTLSCSPISGHRSVSWYQQTPGQGLQFLFEYFSETQRNKGNFPGRFSGRQFSNSRSEMNVSTLELGDSALYLCASSHQGAPGQPQHFGDGTRLSIL.

In this sample, this clone turned up a few times. The genes are TRBV5-4 and TRBJ1-1; 8 nucleotides align to TRBD1. Per the germline V gene, CDR1 is SGHNT and CDR2 is YYREEE (reference sequence). V lost 5 bases to trimming and J lost 4 bases; unmatched junction nucleotides: 7. The CDR3 sequence is 14 residues long. The CDR3 bases are TGTGCCAGCAGAGACCAGGGGGCCGTCACTGAAGCTTTCTTT. It encodes CASRDQGAVTEAFF.

V and J are TRBV6-6 and TRBJ1-1, with D tentatively TRBD1 (6 bases). The CDR3 is 16 amino acids. Per the germline V gene, CDR1 is MNHNY and CDR2 is SVGAGI (reference sequence). V was clipped by 0 bases and J by 0 bases, with 11 bases between them. CDR3 residues: CASSYSPGGLNTEAFF. The DNA of the CDR3 is TGTGCCAGCAGTTACTCCCCGGGGGGCCTGAACACTGAAGCTTTCTTT.